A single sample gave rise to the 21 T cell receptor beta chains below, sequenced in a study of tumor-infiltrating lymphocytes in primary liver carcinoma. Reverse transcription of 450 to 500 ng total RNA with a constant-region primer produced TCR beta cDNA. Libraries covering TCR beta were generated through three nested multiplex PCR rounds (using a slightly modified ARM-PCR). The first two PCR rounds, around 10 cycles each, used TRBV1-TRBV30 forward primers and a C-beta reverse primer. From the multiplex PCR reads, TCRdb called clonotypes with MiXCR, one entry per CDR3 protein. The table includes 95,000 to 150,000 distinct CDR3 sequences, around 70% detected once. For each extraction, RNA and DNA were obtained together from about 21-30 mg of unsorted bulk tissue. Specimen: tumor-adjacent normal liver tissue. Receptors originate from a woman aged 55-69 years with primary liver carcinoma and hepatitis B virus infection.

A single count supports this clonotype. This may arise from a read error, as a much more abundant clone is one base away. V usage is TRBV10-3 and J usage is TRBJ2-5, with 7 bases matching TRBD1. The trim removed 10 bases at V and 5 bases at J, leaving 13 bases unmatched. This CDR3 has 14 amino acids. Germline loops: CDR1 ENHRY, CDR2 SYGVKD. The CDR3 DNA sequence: TGTGCCACCAGAGCACAGGGGTCTAGGGAGACCCAGTACTTC. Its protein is CATRAQGSRETQYF.

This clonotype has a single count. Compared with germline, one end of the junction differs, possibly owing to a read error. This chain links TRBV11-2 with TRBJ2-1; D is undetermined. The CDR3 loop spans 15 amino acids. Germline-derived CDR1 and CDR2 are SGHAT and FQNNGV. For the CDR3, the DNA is TGTGCCAGCAGCTTGGGCCTGAACCCCTACAATGAGCAGTCCTTC. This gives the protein CASSLGLNPYNEQSF.

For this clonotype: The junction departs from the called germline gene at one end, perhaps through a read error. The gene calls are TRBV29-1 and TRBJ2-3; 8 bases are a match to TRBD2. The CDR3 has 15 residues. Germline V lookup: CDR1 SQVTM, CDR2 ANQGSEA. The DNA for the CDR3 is TGTAGCGTCGCCTATGGGAGCGGGAGTGCCGATATGCAGTATTTT. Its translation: CSVAYGSGSADMQYF.

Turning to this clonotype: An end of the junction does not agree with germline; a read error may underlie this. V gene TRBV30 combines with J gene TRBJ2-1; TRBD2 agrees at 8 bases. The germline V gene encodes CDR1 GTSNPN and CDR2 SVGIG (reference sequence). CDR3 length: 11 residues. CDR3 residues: CAWSWRGEHFF. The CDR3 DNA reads TGTGCCTGGAGCTGGCGGGGGGAGCATTTCTTC.

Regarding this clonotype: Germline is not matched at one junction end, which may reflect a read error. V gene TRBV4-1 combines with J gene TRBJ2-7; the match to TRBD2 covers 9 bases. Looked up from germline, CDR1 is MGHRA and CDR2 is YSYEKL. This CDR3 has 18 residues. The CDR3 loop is CASNQDPTLIAGDYEQYF. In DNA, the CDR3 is TGCGCCAGCAACCAAGATCCCACCCTTATAGCGGGAGACTACGAGCAGTACTTC.

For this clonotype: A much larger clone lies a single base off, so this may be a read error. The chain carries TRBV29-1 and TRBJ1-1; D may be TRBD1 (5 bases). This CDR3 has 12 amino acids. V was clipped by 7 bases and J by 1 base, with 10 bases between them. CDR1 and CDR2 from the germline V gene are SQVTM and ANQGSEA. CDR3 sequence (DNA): TGCAGCGCAGGGCCTCCGAACACTGAAGCTTTCTTT. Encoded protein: CSAGPPNTEAFF.

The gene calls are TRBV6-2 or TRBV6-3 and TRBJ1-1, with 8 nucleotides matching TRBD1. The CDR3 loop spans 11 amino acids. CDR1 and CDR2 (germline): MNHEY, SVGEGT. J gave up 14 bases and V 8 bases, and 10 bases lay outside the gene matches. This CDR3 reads CASGGQAEVFF. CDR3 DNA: TGTGCCAGCGGGGGACAGGCCGAAGTATTCTTT.

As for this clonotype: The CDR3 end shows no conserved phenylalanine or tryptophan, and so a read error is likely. This CDR3 is CSVEIAGAAPETQYI. The CDR3 coding sequence is TGCAGCGTTGAAATAGCGGGAGCCGCTCCAGAGACCCAGTACATC. V is TRBV29-1 and J is TRBJ2-5; 9 positions match TRBD2. CDR1 and CDR2 from the germline V gene are SQVTM and ANQGSEA. This CDR3 has 15 amino acids. V lost 2 bases to trimming and J lost 4 bases; unmatched junction nucleotides: 8.

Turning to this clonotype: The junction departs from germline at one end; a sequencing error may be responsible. The CDR3 DNA reads as TGTTCCAGCAGCTTAACCTCTGGAGCCAACGTCCTGACTTTC. Its translation is CSSSLTSGANVLTF. The V gene is TRBV7-8, the J gene TRBJ2-6; D gene ambiguous. Germline V CDR1 and CDR2: SGHVS, FQNEAQ. The CDR3 runs to 14 residues. The entire variable domain, with the rest obtained from reference TRBV7-8 and TRBJ2-6, is as follows: GAGVSQSPRYKVAKRGQDVALRCDPISGHVSLFWYQQALGQGPEFLTYFQNEAQLDKSGLPSDRFFAERPEGSVSTLKIQRTQQEDSAVYLCSSSLTSGANVLTFGAGSRLTVL.

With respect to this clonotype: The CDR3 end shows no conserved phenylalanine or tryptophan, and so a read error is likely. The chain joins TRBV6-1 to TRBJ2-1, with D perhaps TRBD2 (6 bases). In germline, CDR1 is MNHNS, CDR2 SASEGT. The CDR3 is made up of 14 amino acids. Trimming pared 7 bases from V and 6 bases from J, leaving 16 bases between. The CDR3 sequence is CASTPGADFNEQFL. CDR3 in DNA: TGTGCCAGCACCCCGGGAGCAGATTTCAATGAGCAGTTCCTC.

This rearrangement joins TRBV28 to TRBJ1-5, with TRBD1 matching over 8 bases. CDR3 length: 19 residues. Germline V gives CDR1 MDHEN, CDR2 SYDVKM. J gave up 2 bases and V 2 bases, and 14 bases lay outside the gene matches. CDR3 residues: CASSLVRGRGSFGNQPQHF. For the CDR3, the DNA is TGTGCCAGCAGTTTAGTCAGGGGGCGCGGGTCATTCGGCAATCAGCCCCAGCATTTT.

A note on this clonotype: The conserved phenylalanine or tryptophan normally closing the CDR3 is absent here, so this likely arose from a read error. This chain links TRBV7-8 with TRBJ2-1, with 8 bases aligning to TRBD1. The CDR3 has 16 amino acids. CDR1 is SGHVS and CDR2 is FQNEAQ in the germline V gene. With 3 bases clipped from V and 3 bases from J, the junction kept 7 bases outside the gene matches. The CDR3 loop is CASSFGGDRRYNEQFI. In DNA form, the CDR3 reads TGTGCCAGCAGCTTTGGTGGGGACAGGCGCTACAATGAGCAGTTCATC.

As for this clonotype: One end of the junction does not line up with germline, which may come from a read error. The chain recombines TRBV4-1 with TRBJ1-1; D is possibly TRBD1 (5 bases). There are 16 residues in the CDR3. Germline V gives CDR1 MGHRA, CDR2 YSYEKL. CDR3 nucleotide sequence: TGCGCCAACAGCCACACTGGATTGACAGCTAACACTGAAGCTTTCTTT. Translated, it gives CANSHTGLTANTEAFF.

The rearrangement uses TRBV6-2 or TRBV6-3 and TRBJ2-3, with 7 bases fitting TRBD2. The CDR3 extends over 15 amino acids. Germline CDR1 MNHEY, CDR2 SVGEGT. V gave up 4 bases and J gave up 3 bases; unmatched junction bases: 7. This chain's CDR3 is CASSWSGNITDTQYF. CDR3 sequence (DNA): TGTGCCAGCAGTTGGAGCGGGAACATTACAGATACGCAGTATTTT.

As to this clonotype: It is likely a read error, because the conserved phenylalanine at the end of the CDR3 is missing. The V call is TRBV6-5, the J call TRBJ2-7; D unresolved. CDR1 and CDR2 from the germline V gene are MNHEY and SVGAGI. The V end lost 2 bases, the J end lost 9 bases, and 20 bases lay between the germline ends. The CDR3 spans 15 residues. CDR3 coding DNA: TGTGCCAGCAGTTACCGTGGGCTACGGAGTAAAGGGCAGTACTTA. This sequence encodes CASSYRGLRSKGQYL.

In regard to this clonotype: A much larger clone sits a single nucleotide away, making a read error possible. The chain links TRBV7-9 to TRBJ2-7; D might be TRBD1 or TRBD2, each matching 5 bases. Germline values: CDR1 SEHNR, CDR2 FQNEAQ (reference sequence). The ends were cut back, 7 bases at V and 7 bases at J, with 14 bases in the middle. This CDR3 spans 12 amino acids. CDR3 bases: TGTGCCAGCACCATCATGGGGGATGAGCAGTACTTC. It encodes CASTIMGDEQYF.

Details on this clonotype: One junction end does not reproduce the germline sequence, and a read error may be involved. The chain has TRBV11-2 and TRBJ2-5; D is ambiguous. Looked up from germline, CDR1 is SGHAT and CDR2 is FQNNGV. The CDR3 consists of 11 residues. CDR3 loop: CASSLQESQYF. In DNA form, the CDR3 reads TGTGCCAGCAGCTTGCAAGAGAGCCAGTATTTC. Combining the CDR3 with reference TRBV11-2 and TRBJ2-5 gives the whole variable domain EAGVAQSPRYKIIEKRQSVAFWCNPISGHATLYWYQQILGQGPKLLIQFQNNGVVDDSQLPKDRFSAERLKGVDSTLKIQPAKLEDSAVYLCASSLQESQYFGPGTRLLVL.

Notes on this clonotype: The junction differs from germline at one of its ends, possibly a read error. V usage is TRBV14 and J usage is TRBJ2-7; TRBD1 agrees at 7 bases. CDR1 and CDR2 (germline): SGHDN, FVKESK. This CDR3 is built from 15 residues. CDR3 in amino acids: CSRSPRTGATYEQYF. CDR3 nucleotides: TGTTCCAGGAGCCCTCGGACAGGCGCAACCTACGAGCAGTACTTC.

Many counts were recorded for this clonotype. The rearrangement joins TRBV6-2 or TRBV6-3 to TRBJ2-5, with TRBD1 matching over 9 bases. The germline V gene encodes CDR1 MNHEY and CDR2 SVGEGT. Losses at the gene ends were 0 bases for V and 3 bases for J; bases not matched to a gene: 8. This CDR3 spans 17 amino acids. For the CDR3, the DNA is TGTGCCAGCAGTTACTCATCCGGGACAGGGTTGAAAGAGACCCAGTACTTC. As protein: CASSYSSGTGLKETQYF.

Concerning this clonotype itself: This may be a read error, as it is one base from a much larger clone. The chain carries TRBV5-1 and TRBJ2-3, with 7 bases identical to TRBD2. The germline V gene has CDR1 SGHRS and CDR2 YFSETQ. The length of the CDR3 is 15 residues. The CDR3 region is CASSIFAGATDTRYF. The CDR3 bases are TGCGCCAGCAGCATTTTTGCGGGAGCCACAGATACGCGGTATTTT.

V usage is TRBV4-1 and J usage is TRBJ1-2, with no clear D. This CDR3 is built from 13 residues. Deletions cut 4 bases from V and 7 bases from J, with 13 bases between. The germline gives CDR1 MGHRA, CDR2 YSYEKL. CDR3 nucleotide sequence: TGCGCCAGCAGCCGGTACATAAGGAGTGGCTACACCTTC. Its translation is CASSRYIRSGYTF.